The following is a T cell receptor beta chain sequence with its context. Antigen specificity is unknown. A junction end diverges from the germline sequence, so it may reflect a read error. Clones were read by immunoSEQ multiplex PCR, and TCRdb kept only the in-frame ones, dropping some. The repertoire consists of 10,000 to 13,000 clones, with nearly 50% occurring once and the leading ten covering approximately 4.5%. The data belong to a study of T cells in localized non-small cell lung cancer. Regarding the study as a whole: Uninvolved adjacent lung showed the highest T cell clonality, exceeding tumor. Only one tumor region went through sequencing, so heterogeneity may still be there. Adjacent lung had a median roughly 58 of the 100 largest tumor clones. Among blood samples, higher T cell density accompanied longer overall survival.

This CDR3 region has 13 residues. Germline V CDR1 and CDR2: SQVTM, ANQGSEA. V usage is TRBV29-1 and J usage is TRBJ1-2; 8 bases are a match to TRBD1. The clonotype originates from a woman aged 40-69 years with stage II squamous cell lung carcinoma. The sample was lymph node tissue, taken before any cancer treatment. The CDR3 DNA follows: TGCAGCGTCGAGGACAGGGTGGGCTATGGCTATACCTTC. Translated, it gives CSVEDRVGYGYTF.